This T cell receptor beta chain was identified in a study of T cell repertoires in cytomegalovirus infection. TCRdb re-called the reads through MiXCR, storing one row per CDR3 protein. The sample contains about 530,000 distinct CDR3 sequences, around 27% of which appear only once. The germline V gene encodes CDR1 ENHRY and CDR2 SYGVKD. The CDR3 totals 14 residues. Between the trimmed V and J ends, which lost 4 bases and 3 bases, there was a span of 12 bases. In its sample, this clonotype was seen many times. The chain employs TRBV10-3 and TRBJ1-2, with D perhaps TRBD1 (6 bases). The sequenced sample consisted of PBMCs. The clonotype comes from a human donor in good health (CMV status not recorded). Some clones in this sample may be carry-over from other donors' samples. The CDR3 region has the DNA TGTGCCATCAGTGTAACAGGGCTCCACTATGGCTACACCTTC. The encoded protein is CAISVTGLHYGYTF.